The 29 T cell receptor beta chains below were found in one sample sequenced in a study of T cells in Graves' hyperthyroidism and ophthalmopathy. Amplified regions were TCR beta CDR3 sequences from RNA transcripts. The HTBI primer set drove a first-round RT-PCR of the TCR CDR3. TCRdb reanalysed the multiplex PCR reads using MiXCR and keeps one entry per CDR3 protein. Of 300,000 to 400,000 distinct CDR3 sequences listed, 15% to 20% are singletons. Sequencing was performed on blood. The receptors shown here come from a woman aged 45-59 years with Graves' hyperthyroidism.

This clonotype was counted ten times or more. The rearrangement joins TRBV3-1 to TRBJ1-3, with 7 bases matching TRBD1. Germline lookup yields CDR1 LGHDT and CDR2 YNNKEL (reference sequence). The CDR3 has 15 residues. Unmatched junction bases numbered 1, after V lost 1 base and J lost 1 base. The CDR3: CASSQGTGSGNTIYF. Written as DNA, the CDR3 is TGTGCCAGCAGCCAAGGGACAGGATCTGGAAACACCATATATTTT.

The J gene is TRBJ1-1, the V gene TRBV14, with D possibly TRBD1 on 6 matching bases. V lost 0 bases and J 0 bases, leaving 11 bases between the germline ends. There are 16 residues in the CDR3. Germline V lookup: CDR1 SGHDN, CDR2 FVKESK. Written as DNA, the CDR3 is TGTGCCAGCAGCCAAGAGTGGGGACACGTGAACACTGAAGCTTTCTTT. This sequence encodes CASSQEWGHVNTEAFF.

With respect to this clonotype: A read error may explain this, as a much larger clone is one base away. The chain links TRBV28 to TRBJ2-7; maybe TRBD1 (5 bases). CDR3 size: 13 residues. Looked up from germline, CDR1 is MDHEN and CDR2 is SYDVKM. Trimming removed 5 bases from V and 5 bases from J, with 13 bases in between. CDR3 sequence reads: CASSPRTNDEQYF. DNA for the CDR3: TGTGCCAGCAGTCCCAGGACAAATGACGAGCAGTACTTC. The full variable domain, its missing parts supplied by reference TRBV28 and TRBJ2-7, is DVKVTQSSRYLVKRTGEKVFLECVQDMDHENMFWYRQDPGLGLRLIYFSYDVKMKEKGDIPEGYSVSREKKERFSLILESASTNQTSMYLCASSPRTNDEQYFGPGTRLTVT.

This clonotype was found many times. The rearrangement joins TRBV7-3 to TRBJ2-3; D may correspond to TRBD1 or TRBD2 (5 bases each). V lost 8 bases and J lost 1, with 16 bases in between. CDR1 is SGHTA and CDR2 is FQGTGA in the germline V gene. This CDR3 is 15 amino acids long. The CDR3 nucleotides are TGTGCCAGCGGCCCGACGGGGCGAGGCACAGATACGCAGTATTTT. Its translation: CASGPTGRGTDTQYF.

The CDR3 spells CASSNRVWDTQYF. The CDR3 DNA reads as TGTGCCAGTAGTAACCGGGTTTGGGATACGCAGTATTTT. The chain couples TRBV19 to TRBJ2-3, with D unclear. Germline CDR1 is LNHDA and CDR2 is SQIVND (reference sequence). The CDR3 totals 13 residues. V shed 4 bases and J shed 6 bases, with 11 bases lying between them.

V and J are TRBV12-3 or TRBV12-4 and TRBJ2-1; 16 positions agree with TRBD2. The CDR3 consists of 16 residues. The trim removed 4 bases at V and 9 bases at J, leaving 6 bases unmatched. CDR3 amino acids: CASSSGLAGGPGEQFF. DNA of the CDR3: TGTGCCAGCAGTTCGGGACTAGCGGGGGGGCCGGGTGAGCAGTTCTTC.

The table lists this clonotype with a few counts. The chain combines TRBV28 with TRBJ2-2; D might be TRBD1 or TRBD2, each matching 5 bases. Germline V gene sequence: CDR1 MDHEN, CDR2 SYDVKM. The CDR3 covers 15 residues. The V end lost 7 bases, the J end lost 2 bases, and 14 bases lay between the germline ends. The CDR3 loop reads CASTRGDSNTGELFF. Here the CDR3 DNA reads TGTGCCAGCACCCGGGGAGACAGTAACACCGGGGAGCTGTTTTTT. The variable domain in full, completed from reference TRBV28 and TRBJ2-2, reads DVKVTQSSRYLVKRTGEKVFLECVQDMDHENMFWYRQDPGLGLRLIYFSYDVKMKEKGDIPEGYSVSREKKERFSLILESASTNQTSMYLCASTRGDSNTGELFFGEGSRLTVL.

For this clonotype: A much more abundant neighbour one base away suggests this may be a read error. The chain combines TRBV5-1 with TRBJ2-1; 9 nucleotides agree with TRBD1. V lost 4 bases to trimming and J lost 5 bases; unmatched junction nucleotides: 13. Germline loops: CDR1 SGHRS, CDR2 YFSETQ. The CDR3 is made up of 17 amino acids. The CDR3 sequence is CASSLIAGTGFNNEQFF. CDR3 DNA sequence: TGCGCCAGCAGCCTAATTGCCGGGACAGGGTTCAACAATGAGCAGTTCTTC.

The table lists this clonotype with a few counts. The chain joins TRBV24-1 to TRBJ2-1; D gene ambiguous. The CDR3 is made up of 13 amino acids. CDR1 is KGHDR and CDR2 is SFDVKD in the germline V gene. V shed 8 bases and J shed 6 bases, with 13 bases lying between them. The CDR3 protein is CATISWDANEQFF. CDR3 in DNA: TGTGCCACCATCAGCTGGGATGCCAATGAGCAGTTCTTC.

This chain joins TRBV2 and TRBJ1-1; weak D call: TRBD1 (5 bases). CDR1 and CDR2 (germline): SNHLY, FYNNEI. Trimming took off 6 bases at V and 4 bases at J, with 18 bases between the two ends. The CDR3 is made up of 15 amino acids. The CDR3 nucleotides read TGTGCCAGCAGGCTAATGTCGGGGCCGAGCACTGAAGCTTTCTTT. Protein product: CASRLMSGPSTEAFF.

This clonotype was observed many times. The chain recombines TRBV11-2 with TRBJ2-3; 10 bases map to TRBD2. Germline V gives CDR1 SGHAT, CDR2 FQNNGV. The V gene end was trimmed by 2 bases and the J gene end by 2 bases; junction bases not matched to a gene: 4. The CDR3 covers 16 residues. The CDR3 sequence: CASSLFSGRSTDTQYF. DNA of the CDR3: TGTGCCAGCAGCTTATTTAGCGGGAGGTCCACAGATACGCAGTATTTT.

Only a few counts were recorded for this clonotype. The chain joins TRBV5-1 to TRBJ1-1; D is undetermined. CDR3 length: 15 amino acids. V lost 2 bases to trimming and J lost 1 base, with 12 bases between them. Germline V gives CDR1 SGHRS, CDR2 YFSETQ. The DNA of the CDR3 is TGCGCCAGCAGCTTCCGGGAGCCGGGGAACACTGAAGCTTTCTTT. Residues: CASSFREPGNTEAFF. Filled out from reference TRBV5-1 and TRBJ1-1, the complete variable domain reads KAGVTQTPRYLIKTRGQQVTLSCSPISGHRSVSWYQQTPGQGLQFLFEYFSETQRNKGNFPGRFSGRQFSNSRSEMNVSTLELGDSALYLCASSFREPGNTEAFFGQGTRLTVV.

This clonotype has ten or more counts. The rearrangement uses TRBV20-1 and TRBJ2-5, with 9 bases matching TRBD2. This CDR3 region has 14 residues. From germline, CDR1 is DFQATT and CDR2 SNEGSKA (reference sequence). Trimming cost V 3 bases and J 5 bases; bases outside gene matches: 7. As DNA, the CDR3 is TGCAGTGCTAGCAACAGCGGGAGGAGGGAGACCCAGTACTTC. This codes for CSASNSGRRETQYF.

The V call is TRBV13, the J call TRBJ2-2; 12 bases agree with TRBD2. The CDR3 covers 15 residues. CDR1 is PRHDT, CDR2 FYEKMQ, per germline (reference sequence). Trimming at V came to 5 bases and at J to 7 bases, leaving 5 bases not matched to a gene. Here the CDR3 reads CASSIMTSGSGELFF. CDR3 in DNA: TGTGCCAGCAGCATCATGACTAGCGGGAGCGGGGAGCTGTTTTTT.

The rearrangement joins TRBV30 to TRBJ1-1; D may be TRBD1 (5 bases). Trimming shortened V by 5 bases and J by 5 bases, and 15 bases separated the two germline ends. Looked up from germline, CDR1 is GTSNPN and CDR2 is SVGIG (reference sequence). The CDR3 is 13 amino acids. CDR3 nucleotides: TGTGCCTGGGGACATCCCTACGGGACTGAAGCTTTCTTT. This encodes CAWGHPYGTEAFF.

At least ten counts were recorded for this clonotype. The J gene is TRBJ1-4, the V gene TRBV5-5, with 10 bases fitting TRBD1. Germline V lookup: CDR1 SGHKS, CDR2 YYEKEE (reference sequence). V lost 4 bases to trimming and J lost 7 bases; unmatched junction nucleotides: 7. This CDR3 spans 15 amino acids. DNA of the CDR3: TGTGCCAGCAGCACTCGACAGGGGGCGGCTGAAAAACTGTTTTTT. Amino acid sequence: CASSTRQGAAEKLFF.

This clonotype appeared a few times. The genes are TRBV30 and TRBJ1-4; TRBD1 matches 7 bases. Unmatched junction bases numbered 20, after V lost 6 bases and J lost 7 bases. The CDR3 is made up of 17 amino acids. CDR1 and CDR2 (germline): GTSNPN, SVGIG (reference sequence). The CDR3: CACYNKARGTKGEKLFF. The DNA of the CDR3 is TGTGCCTGTTACAACAAGGCCAGGGGGACGAAGGGTGAAAAACTGTTTTTT.

The chain couples TRBV4-1 to TRBJ2-5; 8 bases match TRBD2. Germline V gene data show CDR1 as MGHRA and CDR2 as YSYEKL. CDR3 length equals 15 residues. With 2 bases clipped from V and 4 bases from J, the junction kept 6 bases outside the gene matches. CDR3 residues: CASSQRGLVVETQYF. CDR3 in DNA: TGCGCCAGCAGCCAAAGGGGACTAGTAGTAGAGACCCAGTACTTC.

This clonotype was picked up many times. The J gene is TRBJ2-1, the V gene TRBV28; possible D gene TRBD1, 5 bases. The CDR3 has 14 amino acids. The V end lost 2 bases, the J end lost 4 bases, and 9 bases lay between the germline ends. CDR1 is MDHEN, CDR2 SYDVKM, per germline. In nucleotides, the CDR3 is TGTGCCAGCAGTTTACTGGACACATACAATGAGCAGTTCTTC. This translates into CASSLLDTYNEQFF.

Concerning this clonotype itself: A junction boundary mismatches the germline segment, possibly from a read error. The chain uses TRBV27 and TRBJ1-5, with TRBD1 as a possible D gene (6 bases). CDR1 is MNHEY and CDR2 is SMNVEV in the germline V gene (reference sequence). The CDR3 spans 14 residues. The CDR3 loop reads CATSGGTHNQPQHF. The DNA of the CDR3 is TGTGCCACCAGTGGCGGGACACATAATCAGCCCCAGCATTTT.

Regarding this clonotype: A much larger clone differs from this one at a single base, so this may be a read error. This sequence joins TRBV6-1 and TRBJ2-7; 12 bases map to TRBD1. V was clipped by 5 bases and J by 3 bases; unmatched bases: 11. There are 17 residues in the CDR3. CDR1 and CDR2 from the germline V gene are MNHNS and SASEGT. In DNA, the CDR3 is TGTGCCAGCAGTCCTCCACCCGGGACAGGGGGCAACTACGAGCAGTACGTC. This encodes CASSPPPGTGGNYEQYV.

The chain carries TRBV18 and TRBJ2-3; D is perhaps TRBD1 (5 bases). CDR1 is KGHSH and CDR2 is LQKENI in the germline V gene. This CDR3 comprises 14 residues. V was cut by 3 bases and J by 5 bases, with 12 bases left in between. The chain's CDR3 is CASSPDKGIDTQYF. The CDR3 DNA is TGTGCCAGCTCACCGGACAAAGGGATAGATACGCAGTATTTT. Complete variable domain (other parts from reference TRBV18 and TRBJ2-3): NAGVMQNPRHLVRRRGQEARLRCSPMKGHSHVYWYRQLPEEGLKFMVYLQKENIIDESGMPKERFSAEFPKEGPSILRIQQVVRGDSAAYFCASSPDKGIDTQYFGPGTRLTVL.

This chain joins TRBV28 and TRBJ1-6; D unresolved. This CDR3 region has 15 residues. Deletions cut 2 bases from V and 8 bases from J, with 13 bases between. Germline CDR1 reads MDHEN; CDR2 reads SYDVKM. CDR3 amino acids: CASSLVGFGDSPLHF. The CDR3 coding sequence is TGTGCCAGCAGTTTAGTGGGTTTCGGGGATTCACCCCTCCACTTT.

The CDR3 DNA is TGTGCCAGCAGTGATGTGTACGTTAGCAATCAGCCCCAGCATTTT. It translates to CASSDVYVSNQPQHF. The chain combines TRBV6-1 with TRBJ1-5, with D unclear. The germline V gene has CDR1 MNHNS and CDR2 SASEGT. V dropped 3 bases and J dropped 0 bases, with 9 bases sitting between them. CDR3 length: 15 residues.

On this clonotype itself: The junction does not match germline at one end; this may be a read error. V and J are TRBV19 and TRBJ1-1; 9 bases map to TRBD1. Germline CDR1 and CDR2: LNHDA and SQIVND (reference sequence). This CDR3 has 15 amino acids. This chain's CDR3 is CTSHPGTGLNTEAFF. CDR3 nucleotide sequence: TGTACCAGTCACCCCGGGACAGGGTTGAACACTGAAGCTTTCTTT.

This clonotype was observed many times. The chain combines TRBV28 with TRBJ2-3; D is tentatively TRBD1 or TRBD2 (6 bases each). The CDR3 is 17 amino acids. Between the trimmed V and J ends, which lost 3 bases and 1 base, there was a span of 17 bases. The germline V gene encodes CDR1 MDHEN and CDR2 SYDVKM. CDR3 loop: CASSFAPGGDGTDTQYF. The CDR3 DNA sequence: TGTGCCAGCAGTTTTGCCCCCGGGGGCGATGGCACAGATACGCAGTATTTT.

This clonotype has more than one count but fewer than ten. The rearrangement joins TRBV20-1 to TRBJ2-7; 8 nucleotides align to TRBD1. After removal of 6 bases from V and 3 bases from J, the junction contained 7 bases not matched to a gene. Germline assignment: CDR1 DFQATT and CDR2 SNEGSKA (reference sequence). The CDR3 is 13 amino acids. The CDR3 DNA reads as TGCAGTGCCGCAGGGGGCGGTTACTACGAGCAGTACTTC. Protein product: CSAAGGGYYEQYF.

This clonotype was picked up many times. V is TRBV5-8 and J is TRBJ2-1; D is perhaps TRBD2 (6 bases). The CDR3 extends over 15 amino acids. The germline gives CDR1 SGHTS, CDR2 YDEGEE. V was cut by 4 bases and J by 6 bases, with 17 bases left in between. CDR3 residues: CASSPDGGRANEQFF. CDR3 nucleotide sequence: TGTGCCAGCAGCCCGGACGGGGGTCGCGCCAATGAGCAGTTCTTC.

This clonotype was observed at least ten times. V usage is TRBV28 and J usage is TRBJ2-1, with 10 bases that match TRBD2. From germline, CDR1 is MDHEN and CDR2 SYDVKM. CDR3 size: 15 residues. The V segment lost 2 bases and the J segment 4 bases; nucleotides outside the gene matches: 2. CDR3 sequence reads: CASSLRGLAYNEQFF. The CDR3 bases are TGTGCCAGCAGTTTACGGGGACTAGCGTACAATGAGCAGTTCTTC.